The rows below give T cell receptor beta chains drawn from one sample of a study of shared clonotypes between healthy human individuals. Clones were sequenced by immunoSEQ multiplex PCR, and TCRdb holds only the in-frame ones, with some missing. The sample lists 950,000 to 1,100,000 clones, around 78% occurring once. Sequenced input: memory CD4+ T cells from PBMCs. These receptors originate from a young man in good health. Some clones in this sample may be carry-over from other donors' samples. The CDR3 runs from the conserved cysteine through the conserved F or W. Each record gives: J gene, D gene, clone size, V gene, CDR3 protein, CDR3 DNA. The D gene is left open where the match is weak. Clone size is shown for a subset of rows, as once, few, many or a class of expanded clone.

j_call: TRBJ2-7
d_call: .
clone_size: once
v_call: TRBV18
cdr3_aa: CASSPRAGLSYEQYF
cdr3_nt: TGTGCCAGCTCACCACGGGCAGGTTTGTCCTACGAGCAGTACTTC

j_call: TRBJ2-7
d_call: .
clone_size: .
v_call: TRBV6-6
cdr3_aa: CASSGLRQGSPYEQYF
cdr3_nt: TGTGCCAGCAGTGGCCTGAGGCAGGGATCCCCCTACGAGCAGTACTTC

j_call: TRBJ1-3
d_call: .
clone_size: .
v_call: TRBV4-3
cdr3_aa: CASSQALVESSGNTIYF
cdr3_nt: TGCGCCAGCAGCCAAGCTTTAGTCGAGAGCTCTGGAAACACCATATATTTT

j_call: TRBJ1-1
d_call: .
clone_size: .
v_call: TRBV7-3
cdr3_aa: CASSSNPRLGAFF
cdr3_nt: TGTGCCAGCAGCTCCAACCCCAGATTGGGAGCTTTCTTT

j_call: TRBJ1-3
d_call: .
clone_size: .
v_call: TRBV19
cdr3_aa: CASSIGGLDSGNTIYF
cdr3_nt: TGTGCCAGTAGTATAGGAGGTCTGGACTCTGGAAACACCATATATTTT

j_call: TRBJ1-3
d_call: TRBD1
clone_size: .
v_call: TRBV5-1
cdr3_aa: CASSTAGGSSGNTIYF
cdr3_nt: TGCGCCAGCAGCACCGCAGGGGGTAGCTCTGGAAACACCATATATTTT

j_call: TRBJ2-5
d_call: TRBD1
clone_size: .
v_call: TRBV5-5
cdr3_aa: CASSYGTVQETQYF
cdr3_nt: TGTGCCAGCAGCTACGGGACAGTCCAAGAGACCCAGTACTTC

j_call: TRBJ1-5
d_call: .
clone_size: few
v_call: TRBV19
cdr3_aa: CASSTRTSGNQPQHF
cdr3_nt: TGTGCCAGTAGTACGCGGACAAGCGGCAATCAGCCCCAGCATTTT

j_call: TRBJ2-1
d_call: .
clone_size: once
v_call: TRBV5-1
cdr3_aa: CASSYRAQRDEQFF
cdr3_nt: TGCGCCAGCAGCTACCGGGCCCAAAGGGATGAGCAGTTCTTC

j_call: TRBJ1-1
d_call: .
clone_size: .
v_call: TRBV7-9
cdr3_aa: CASSLVGSGGTFF
cdr3_nt: TGTGCCAGCAGCTTAGTCGGATCGGGGGGAACTTTCTTT

j_call: TRBJ2-1
d_call: TRBD2
clone_size: .
v_call: TRBV7-8
cdr3_aa: CASSSLTSGMTNEQFF
cdr3_nt: TGTGCCAGCAGCTCCTTGACTAGCGGGATGACGAATGAGCAGTTCTTC

j_call: TRBJ1-1
d_call: .
clone_size: .
v_call: TRBV29-1
cdr3_aa: CSVEDHRTANTEAFF
cdr3_nt: TGCAGCGTTGAAGATCACAGGACCGCGAACACTGAAGCTTTCTTT

j_call: TRBJ2-2
d_call: .
clone_size: .
v_call: TRBV19
cdr3_aa: CASSISRGRYTGELFF
cdr3_nt: TGTGCCAGTAGTATCTCCCGCGGTAGGTACACCGGGGAGCTGTTTTTT

j_call: TRBJ1-6
d_call: .
clone_size: .
v_call: TRBV25-1
cdr3_aa: CASSGPNYSPLHF
cdr3_nt: TGTGCCAGCAGTGGACCGAACTATTCACCCCTCCACTTT

j_call: TRBJ2-3
d_call: TRBD1
clone_size: .
v_call: TRBV11-3
cdr3_aa: CASSLGGTVTDTQYF
cdr3_nt: TGTGCCAGCAGCTTAGGAGGGACAGTCACAGATACGCAGTATTTT

j_call: TRBJ2-1
d_call: .
clone_size: .
v_call: TRBV7-9
cdr3_aa: CASSLMGARDEQFF
cdr3_nt: TGTGCCAGCAGCTTAATGGGGGCGCGGGATGAGCAGTTCTTC

j_call: TRBJ2-4
d_call: .
clone_size: .
v_call: TRBV4-2
cdr3_aa: CASSQDWLAKNIQYF
cdr3_nt: TGTGCCAGCAGCCAAGACTGGTTAGCCAAAAACATTCAGTACTTC

j_call: TRBJ2-5
d_call: .
clone_size: few
v_call: TRBV2
cdr3_aa: CASSDGVGETQYF
cdr3_nt: TGTGCCAGCAGTGACGGGGTAGGAGAGACCCAGTACTTC

j_call: TRBJ2-6
d_call: .
clone_size: once
v_call: TRBV2
cdr3_aa: CASSPRGRANVLTF
cdr3_nt: TGTGCCAGCAGCCCAAGAGGAAGGGCCAACGTCCTGACTTTC

j_call: TRBJ1-4
d_call: TRBD1
clone_size: many
v_call: TRBV7-9
cdr3_aa: CASSFSRTGANEKLFF
cdr3_nt: TGTGCCAGCAGCTTTTCCCGGACAGGGGCTAATGAAAAACTGTTTTTT

j_call: TRBJ2-1
d_call: TRBD1
clone_size: .
v_call: TRBV25-1
cdr3_aa: CASSEPNRGSYNEQFF
cdr3_nt: TGTGCCAGCAGTGAACCTAACAGGGGCTCCTACAATGAGCAGTTCTTC

j_call: TRBJ1-5
d_call: .
clone_size: .
v_call: TRBV5-6
cdr3_aa: CASSLGHYSNQPQHF
cdr3_nt: TGTGCCAGCAGCTTGGGGCATTATAGCAATCAGCCCCAGCATTTT

j_call: TRBJ2-3
d_call: .
clone_size: .
v_call: TRBV27
cdr3_aa: CASRIGPKPQTQYF
cdr3_nt: TGTGCCAGCAGGATAGGTCCCAAACCTCAAACGCAGTATTTT

j_call: TRBJ1-5
d_call: TRBD1
clone_size: many
v_call: TRBV6-1
cdr3_aa: CASSGQGANQPQHF
cdr3_nt: TGTGCCAGCAGCGGACAGGGGGCTAATCAGCCCCAGCATTTT

j_call: TRBJ1-1
d_call: .
clone_size: .
v_call: TRBV10-1
cdr3_aa: CASSESGQANTEAFF
cdr3_nt: TGCGCCAGCAGTGAGTCCGGGCAAGCGAACACTGAAGCTTTCTTT

j_call: TRBJ1-5
d_call: TRBD1
clone_size: .
v_call: TRBV7-8
cdr3_aa: CASSLYTGERSNQPQHF
cdr3_nt: TGTGCCAGCAGCTTATACACAGGGGAGCGGAGCAATCAGCCCCAGCATTTT

j_call: TRBJ2-1
d_call: .
clone_size: .
v_call: TRBV9
cdr3_aa: CASSVFSAGSSYNEQFF
cdr3_nt: TGTGCCAGCAGCGTCTTTTCGGCCGGGAGCTCCTACAATGAGCAGTTCTTC

j_call: TRBJ2-1
d_call: TRBD2
clone_size: .
v_call: TRBV10-3
cdr3_aa: CAIGLAEYNEQFF
cdr3_nt: TGTGCCATCGGACTAGCGGAATACAATGAGCAGTTCTTC

j_call: TRBJ2-7
d_call: .
clone_size: .
v_call: TRBV2
cdr3_aa: CASTEGSYEQYF
cdr3_nt: TGTGCCAGCACCGAAGGTTCCTACGAGCAGTACTTC

j_call: TRBJ1-2
d_call: TRBD1
clone_size: .
v_call: TRBV27
cdr3_aa: CASSWRTGTSYSGYTF
cdr3_nt: TGTGCCAGCAGTTGGAGGACAGGGACCTCTTACTCCGGCTACACCTTC

j_call: TRBJ2-3
d_call: .
clone_size: once
v_call: TRBV7-9
cdr3_aa: CASSLGGPTDTQYF
cdr3_nt: TGTGCCAGCAGCTTAGGAGGTCCTACAGATACGCAGTATTTT

j_call: TRBJ2-3
d_call: TRBD1
clone_size: few
v_call: TRBV5-1
cdr3_aa: CASSSGDRAPDTQYF
cdr3_nt: TGCGCCAGCAGCTCCGGGGACAGGGCCCCAGATACGCAGTATTTT

j_call: TRBJ2-4
d_call: .
clone_size: .
v_call: TRBV7-9
cdr3_aa: CASSLAYTHRRAKNIQYF
cdr3_nt: TGTGCCAGCAGCTTAGCGTATACCCACCGGAGGGCCAAAAACATTCAGTACTTC

j_call: TRBJ2-2
d_call: .
clone_size: .
v_call: TRBV5-1
cdr3_aa: CASSWGTGELFF
cdr3_nt: TGCGCCAGCAGTTGGGGGACCGGGGAGCTGTTTTTT

j_call: TRBJ1-2
d_call: .
clone_size: .
v_call: TRBV6-1
cdr3_aa: CASSDRRTPLTYGYTF
cdr3_nt: TGTGCCAGCAGTGATCGTCGGACACCGCTGACCTATGGCTACACCTTC

j_call: TRBJ2-2
d_call: .
clone_size: .
v_call: TRBV5-5
cdr3_aa: CASSLVAGANTGELFF
cdr3_nt: TGTGCCAGCAGCTTGGTTGCAGGGGCGAACACCGGGGAGCTGTTTTTT

j_call: TRBJ2-1
d_call: .
clone_size: once
v_call: TRBV7-3
cdr3_aa: CASSLDGQYYNEQFF
cdr3_nt: TGTGCCAGCAGCTTAGATGGGCAATACTACAATGAGCAGTTCTTC

j_call: TRBJ2-5
d_call: .
clone_size: .
v_call: TRBV29-1
cdr3_aa: CSVRRADQETQYF
cdr3_nt: TGCAGCGTCAGGCGGGCAGACCAAGAGACCCAGTACTTC

j_call: TRBJ1-1
d_call: TRBD1
clone_size: .
v_call: TRBV7-2
cdr3_aa: CASSRDRGSTEAFF
cdr3_nt: TGTGCCAGCAGCCGTGACAGGGGGAGCACTGAAGCTTTCTTT

j_call: TRBJ2-3
d_call: TRBD2
clone_size: .
v_call: TRBV7-6
cdr3_aa: CASSPLAGGPTDTQYF
cdr3_nt: TGTGCCAGCAGCCCTCTAGCGGGAGGGCCCACAGATACGCAGTATTTT

j_call: TRBJ1-5
d_call: .
clone_size: .
v_call: TRBV5-6
cdr3_aa: CASSLRPGQPQHF
cdr3_nt: TGTGCCAGCAGCTTGCGTCCAGGTCAGCCCCAGCATTTT

j_call: TRBJ1-4
d_call: .
clone_size: .
v_call: TRBV18
cdr3_aa: CASSPWANEKLFF
cdr3_nt: TGTGCCAGCTCACCCTGGGCTAATGAAAAACTGTTTTTT

j_call: TRBJ2-4
d_call: .
clone_size: .
v_call: TRBV29-1
cdr3_aa: CSVEAQGRNIQYF
cdr3_nt: TGCAGCGTTGAAGCGCAGGGTAGGAACATTCAGTACTTC